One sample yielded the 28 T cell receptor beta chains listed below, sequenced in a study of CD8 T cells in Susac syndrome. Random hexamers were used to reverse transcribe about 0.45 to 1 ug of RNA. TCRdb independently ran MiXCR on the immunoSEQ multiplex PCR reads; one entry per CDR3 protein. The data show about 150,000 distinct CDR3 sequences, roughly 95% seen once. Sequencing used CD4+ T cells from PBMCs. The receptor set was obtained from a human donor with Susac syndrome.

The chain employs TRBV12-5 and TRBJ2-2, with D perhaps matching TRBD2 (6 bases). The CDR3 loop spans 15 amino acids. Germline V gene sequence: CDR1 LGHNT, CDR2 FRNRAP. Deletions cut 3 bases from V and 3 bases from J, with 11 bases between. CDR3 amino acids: CASGLAGTYTGELFF. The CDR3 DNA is TGTGCTAGTGGTTTAGCTGGGACTTACACCGGGGAGCTGTTTTTT.

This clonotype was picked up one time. The CDR3: CSARGLGQGEDGYTF. The CDR3 DNA reads as TGCAGTGCTAGAGGATTGGGACAGGGGGAGGATGGCTACACCTTC. This sequence joins TRBV20-1 and TRBJ1-2; 11 bases are a match to TRBD1. This CDR3 has 15 residues. From germline, CDR1 is DFQATT and CDR2 SNEGSKA (reference sequence). The V gene end was trimmed by 1 base and the J gene end by 6 bases; junction bases not matched to a gene: 7.

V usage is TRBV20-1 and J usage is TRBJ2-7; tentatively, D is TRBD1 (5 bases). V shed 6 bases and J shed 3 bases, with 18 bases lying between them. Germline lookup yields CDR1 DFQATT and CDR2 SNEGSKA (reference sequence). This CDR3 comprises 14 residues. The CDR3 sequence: CSAIVSNRGYEQYF. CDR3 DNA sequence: TGCAGTGCAATAGTCAGCAATAGGGGCTACGAGCAGTACTTC.

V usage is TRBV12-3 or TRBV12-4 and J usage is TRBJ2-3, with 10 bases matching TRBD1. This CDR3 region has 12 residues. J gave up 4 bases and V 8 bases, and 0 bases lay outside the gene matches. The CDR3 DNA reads TGTGCCAGCGGACAGGGGGCAGATACGCAGTATTTT. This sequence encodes CASGQGADTQYF.

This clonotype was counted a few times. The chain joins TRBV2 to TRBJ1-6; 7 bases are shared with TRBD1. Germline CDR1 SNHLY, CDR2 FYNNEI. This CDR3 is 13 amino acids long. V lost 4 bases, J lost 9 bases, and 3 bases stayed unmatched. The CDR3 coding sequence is TGTGCCAGCAGTGTCGGGACAGCTTCACCCCTCCACTTT. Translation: CASSVGTASPLHF.

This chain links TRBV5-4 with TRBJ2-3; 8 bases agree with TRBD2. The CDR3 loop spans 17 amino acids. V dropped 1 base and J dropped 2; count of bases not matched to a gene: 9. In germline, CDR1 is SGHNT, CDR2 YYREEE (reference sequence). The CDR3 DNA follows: TGTGCCAGCAGCTTGCGCGCGGGGGGTCGCTACACAGATACGCAGTATTTT. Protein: CASSLRAGGRYTDTQYF. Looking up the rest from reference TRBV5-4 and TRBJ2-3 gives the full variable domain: ETGVTQSPTHLIKTRGQQVTLRCSSQSGHNTVSWYQQALGQGPQFIFQYYREEENGRGNFPPRFSGLQFPNYSSELNVNALELDDSALYLCASSLRAGGRYTDTQYFGPGTRLTVL.

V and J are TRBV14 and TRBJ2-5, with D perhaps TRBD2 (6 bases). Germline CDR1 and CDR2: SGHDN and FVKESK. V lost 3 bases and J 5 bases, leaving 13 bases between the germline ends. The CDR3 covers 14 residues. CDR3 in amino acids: CASSHRDGSETQYF. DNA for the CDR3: TGTGCCAGCAGCCACCGGGACGGGAGTGAGACCCAGTACTTC.

The CDR3 DNA reads TGCAGTGCTCCGGGACAGGGGGCATGGAATGAGCAGTTCTTC. Its translation is CSAPGQGAWNEQFF. The rearrangement uses TRBV20-1 and TRBJ2-1, with TRBD1 matching 12 bases. V gave up 5 bases and J gave up 7 bases; unmatched junction bases: 6. The CDR3 sequence is 14 residues long. Germline CDR1 reads DFQATT; CDR2 reads SNEGSKA (reference sequence).

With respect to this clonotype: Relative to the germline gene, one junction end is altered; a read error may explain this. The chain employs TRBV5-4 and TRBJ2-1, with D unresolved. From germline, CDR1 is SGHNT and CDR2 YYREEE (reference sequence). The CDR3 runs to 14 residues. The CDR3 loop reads CASSLAQAYSEQFF. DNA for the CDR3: TGTGCCAGCAGCTTGGCGCAGGCGTACAGTGAGCAGTTCTTC. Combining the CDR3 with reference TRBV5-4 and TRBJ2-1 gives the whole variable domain ETGVTQSPTHLIKTRGQQVTLRCSSQSGHNTVSWYQQALGQGPQFIFQYYREEENGRGNFPPRFSGLQFPNYSSELNVNALELDDSALYLCASSLAQAYSEQFFGPGTRLTVL.

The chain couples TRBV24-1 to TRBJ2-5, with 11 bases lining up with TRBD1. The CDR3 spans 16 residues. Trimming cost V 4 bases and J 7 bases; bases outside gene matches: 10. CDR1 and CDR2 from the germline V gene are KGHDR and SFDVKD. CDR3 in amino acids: CATSDAGQGAYGTQYF. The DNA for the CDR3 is TGTGCCACCAGTGACGCTGGACAGGGGGCGTACGGGACCCAGTACTTC.

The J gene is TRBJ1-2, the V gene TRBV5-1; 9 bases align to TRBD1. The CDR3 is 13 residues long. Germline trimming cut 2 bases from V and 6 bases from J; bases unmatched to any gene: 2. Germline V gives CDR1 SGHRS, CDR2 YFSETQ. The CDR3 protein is CASSLGQGNGYTF. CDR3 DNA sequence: TGCGCCAGCAGCTTAGGACAGGGGAATGGCTACACCTTC.

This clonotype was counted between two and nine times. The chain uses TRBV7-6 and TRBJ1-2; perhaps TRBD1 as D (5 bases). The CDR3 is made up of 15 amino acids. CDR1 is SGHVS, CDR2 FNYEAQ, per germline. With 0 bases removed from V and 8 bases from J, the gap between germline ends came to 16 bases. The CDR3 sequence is CASSLAGASLVGYTF. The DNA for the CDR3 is TGTGCCAGCAGCTTAGCTGGGGCCTCCCTTGTCGGCTACACCTTC.

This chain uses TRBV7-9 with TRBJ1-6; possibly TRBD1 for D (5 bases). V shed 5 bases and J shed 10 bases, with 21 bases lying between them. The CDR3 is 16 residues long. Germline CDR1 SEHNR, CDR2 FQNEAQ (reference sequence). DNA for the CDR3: TGTGCCAGCAGCCCATATGACGGGATTAGGGGCTCACCCCTCCACTTT. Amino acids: CASSPYDGIRGSPLHF.

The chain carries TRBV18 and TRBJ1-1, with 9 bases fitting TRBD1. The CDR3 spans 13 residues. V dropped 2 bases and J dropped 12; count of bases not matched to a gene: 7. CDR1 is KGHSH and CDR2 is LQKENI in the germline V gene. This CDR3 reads CASSPTGGGSTFF. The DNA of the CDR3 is TGTGCCAGCTCACCAACAGGGGGCGGATCGACTTTCTTT. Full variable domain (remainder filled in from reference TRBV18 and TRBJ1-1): NAGVMQNPRHLVRRRGQEARLRCSPMKGHSHVYWYRQLPEEGLKFMVYLQKENIIDESGMPKERFSAEFPKEGPSILRIQQVVRGDSAAYFCASSPTGGGSTFFGQGTRLTVV.

The CDR3 loop reads CASRTRLAGIYNEQFF. The DNA of the CDR3 is TGTGCCAGCCGAACTCGACTAGCGGGAATCTACAATGAGCAGTTCTTC. The J gene is TRBJ2-1, the V gene TRBV28; 11 bases fit TRBD2. Germline CDR1 MDHEN, CDR2 SYDVKM. After removal of 8 bases from V and 3 bases from J, the junction contained 9 bases not matched to a gene. The CDR3 sequence is 16 residues long.

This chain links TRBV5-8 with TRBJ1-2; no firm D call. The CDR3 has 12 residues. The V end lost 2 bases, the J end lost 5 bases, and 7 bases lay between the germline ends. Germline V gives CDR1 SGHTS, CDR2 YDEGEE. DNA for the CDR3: TGTGCCAGCAGCTTCGCAAAGTATGGCTACACCTTC. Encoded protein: CASSFAKYGYTF. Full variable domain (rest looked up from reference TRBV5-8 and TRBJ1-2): EAGVTQSPTHLIKTRGQQATLRCSPISGHTSVYWYQQALGLGLQFLLWYDEGEERNRGNFPPRFSGRQFPNYSSELNVNALELEDSALYLCASSFAKYGYTFGSGTRLTVV.

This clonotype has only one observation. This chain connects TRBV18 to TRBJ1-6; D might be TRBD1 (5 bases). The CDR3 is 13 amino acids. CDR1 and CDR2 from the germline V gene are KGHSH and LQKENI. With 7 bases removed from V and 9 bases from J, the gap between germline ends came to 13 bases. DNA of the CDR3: TGTGCCAGCTTCGACAGCGGCCCTTCACCCCTCCACTTT. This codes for CASFDSGPSPLHF.

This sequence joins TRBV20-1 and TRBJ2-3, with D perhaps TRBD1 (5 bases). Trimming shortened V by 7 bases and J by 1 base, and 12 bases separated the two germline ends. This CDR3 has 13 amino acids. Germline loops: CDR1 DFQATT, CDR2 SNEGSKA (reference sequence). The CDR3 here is CSVEKTGTDTQYF. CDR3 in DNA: TGCAGTGTAGAGAAGACAGGCACAGATACGCAGTATTTT.

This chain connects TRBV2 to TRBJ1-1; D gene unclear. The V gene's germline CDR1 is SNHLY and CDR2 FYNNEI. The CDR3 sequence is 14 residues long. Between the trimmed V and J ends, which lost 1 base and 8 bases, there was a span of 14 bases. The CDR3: CASSEVGGPREAFF. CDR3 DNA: TGTGCCAGCAGTGAAGTCGGCGGACCAAGGGAAGCTTTCTTT.

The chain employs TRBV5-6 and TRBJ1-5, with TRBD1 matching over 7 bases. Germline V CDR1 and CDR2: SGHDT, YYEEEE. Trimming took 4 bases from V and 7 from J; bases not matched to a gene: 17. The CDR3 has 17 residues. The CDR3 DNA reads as TGTGCCAGCAGCGCGCGGGGGGGGACAGCTTTAGCCCAGCCCCAGCATTTT. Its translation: CASSARGGTALAQPQHF. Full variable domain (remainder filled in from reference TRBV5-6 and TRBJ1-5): DAGVTQSPTHLIKTRGQQVTLRCSPKSGHDTVSWYQQALGQGPQFIFQYYEEEERQRGNFPDRFSGHQFPNYSSELNVNALLLGDSALYLCASSARGGTALAQPQHFGDGTRLSIL.

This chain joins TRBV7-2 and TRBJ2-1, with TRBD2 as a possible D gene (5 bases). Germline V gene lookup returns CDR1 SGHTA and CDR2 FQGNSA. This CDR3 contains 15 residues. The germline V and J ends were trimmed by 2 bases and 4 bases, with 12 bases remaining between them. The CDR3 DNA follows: TGTGCCAGCAGCTTAAGAGGGATATCATACAATGAGCAGTTCTTC. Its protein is CASSLRGISYNEQFF.

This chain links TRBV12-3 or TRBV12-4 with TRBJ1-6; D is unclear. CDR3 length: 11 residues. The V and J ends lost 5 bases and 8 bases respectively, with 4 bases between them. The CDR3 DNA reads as TGTGCCAGCAGTGGCGATTCACCCCTCCACTTT. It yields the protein CASSGDSPLHF.

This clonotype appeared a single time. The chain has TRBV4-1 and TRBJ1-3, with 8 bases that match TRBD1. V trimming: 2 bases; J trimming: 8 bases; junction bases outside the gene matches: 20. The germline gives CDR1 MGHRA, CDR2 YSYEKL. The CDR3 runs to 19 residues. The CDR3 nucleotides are TGCGCCAGCAGCCAAAGGACAGGGCGCTCGAACACTCAGGGTGACACCATATATTTT. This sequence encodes CASSQRTGRSNTQGDTIYF.

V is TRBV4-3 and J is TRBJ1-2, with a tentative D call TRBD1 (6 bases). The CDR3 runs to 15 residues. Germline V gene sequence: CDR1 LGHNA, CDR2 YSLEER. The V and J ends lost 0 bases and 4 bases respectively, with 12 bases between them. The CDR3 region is CASSQDSQGTYGYTF. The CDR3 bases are TGCGCCAGCAGCCAAGACTCACAGGGAACCTATGGCTACACCTTC.

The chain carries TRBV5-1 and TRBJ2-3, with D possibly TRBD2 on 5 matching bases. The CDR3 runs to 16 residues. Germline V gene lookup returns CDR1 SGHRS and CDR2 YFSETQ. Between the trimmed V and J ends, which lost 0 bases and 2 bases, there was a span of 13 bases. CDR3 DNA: TGCGCCAGCAGCTTGGAGGCGGGCCTTTTCACAGATACGCAGTATTTT. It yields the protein CASSLEAGLFTDTQYF.

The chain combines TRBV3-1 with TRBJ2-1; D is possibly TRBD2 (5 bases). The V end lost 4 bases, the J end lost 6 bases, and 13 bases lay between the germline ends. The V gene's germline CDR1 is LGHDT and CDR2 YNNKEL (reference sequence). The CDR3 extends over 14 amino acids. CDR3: CASSRAAELNEQFF. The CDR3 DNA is TGTGCCAGCAGCCGGGCAGCGGAACTCAATGAGCAGTTCTTC.

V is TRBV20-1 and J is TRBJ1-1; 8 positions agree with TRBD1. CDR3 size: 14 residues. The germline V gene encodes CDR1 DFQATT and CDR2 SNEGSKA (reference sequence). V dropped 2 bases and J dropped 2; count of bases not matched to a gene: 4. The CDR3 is CSARSAGGNTEAFF. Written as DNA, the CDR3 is TGCAGTGCTAGATCCGCAGGGGGCAACACTGAAGCTTTCTTT.

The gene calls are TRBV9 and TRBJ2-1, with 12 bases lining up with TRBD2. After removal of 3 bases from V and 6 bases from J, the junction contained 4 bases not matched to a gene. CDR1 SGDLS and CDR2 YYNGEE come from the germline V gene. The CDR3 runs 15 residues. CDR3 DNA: TGTGCCAGCAGCGCTAGCGGGGGGGCCAGCAATGAGCAGTTCTTC. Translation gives CASSASGGASNEQFF. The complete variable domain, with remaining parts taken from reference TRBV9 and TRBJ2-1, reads DSGVTQTPKHLITATGQRVTLRCSPRSGDLSVYWYQQSLDQGLQFLIQYYNGEERAKGNILERFSAQQFPDLHSELNLSSLELGDSALYFCASSASGGASNEQFFGPGTRLTVL.